Each of the 10 T cell receptor beta chains below was sequenced from the same sample in a study of blood T cell repertoires in COVID-19. TCRdb's table, derived via immunoSEQ multiplex PCR, lists solely in-frame clones and lacks some. The sample includes about 230,000 clones, about 84% seen only once; the top ten take about 8%. The sequenced material came from peripheral blood. These TCRs come from a woman aged 80 or older with acute or convalescent COVID-19.

The rearrangement uses TRBV3-1 (or the pseudogene TRBV3-2) and TRBJ2-4; maybe TRBD2 (7 bases). CDR3 length: 14 amino acids. The V end was cut by 0 bases, the J end by 15 bases, with 18 bases between. Germline assignment: CDR1 LGHDT and CDR2 YNNKEL (reference sequence). The CDR3 is CASSQDTAGARRYF. The CDR3 DNA is TGTGCCAGCAGCCAAGATACGGCGGGGGCCCGGAGGTACTTC.

V is TRBV9 and J is TRBJ2-5; 13 bases are a match to TRBD2. The CDR3 loop spans 18 amino acids. Unmatched junction bases numbered 11, after V lost 4 bases and J lost 2 bases. Germline V lookup: CDR1 SGDLS, CDR2 YYNGEE. CDR3 nucleotide sequence: TGTGCCAGCAGCTCTCATCATTTGGGACTAGCGGGACAAGAGACCCAGTACTTC. The encoded protein is CASSSHHLGLAGQETQYF. The full variable domain, completed using reference TRBV9 and TRBJ2-5, is DSGVTQTPKHLITATGQRVTLRCSPRSGDLSVYWYQQSLDQGLQFLIQYYNGEERAKGNILERFSAQQFPDLHSELNLSSLELGDSALYFCASSSHHLGLAGQETQYFGPGTRLLVL.

The rearrangement uses TRBV5-1 and TRBJ1-6; TRBD1 is a possible D gene (5 bases). CDR1 SGHRS and CDR2 YFSETQ come from the germline V gene. This CDR3 contains 15 residues. Trimming removed 0 bases from V and 5 bases from J, with 9 bases in between. CDR3 nucleotides: TGCGCCAGCAGCTTGGAACGGGGGGATAATTCACCCCTCCACTTT. Translating it yields CASSLERGDNSPLHF. Full variable domain (remainder filled in from reference TRBV5-1 and TRBJ1-6): KAGVTQTPRYLIKTRGQQVTLSCSPISGHRSVSWYQQTPGQGLQFLFEYFSETQRNKGNFPGRFSGRQFSNSRSEMNVSTLELGDSALYLCASSLERGDNSPLHFGNGTRLTVT.

CDR3 in DNA: TGTGCCAGCAGTGAATTTGGGGCCTACTCCTACGAGCAGTACTTC. Translation: CASSEFGAYSYEQYF. The chain is built from TRBV6-1 and TRBJ2-7, with a tentative D call TRBD1 (5 bases). The V gene's germline CDR1 is MNHNS and CDR2 SASEGT. The V end was cut by 2 bases, the J end by 0 bases, with 11 bases between. The CDR3 totals 15 residues.

This clone was seen a few times. This sequence joins TRBV30 and TRBJ1-3; D unresolved. The CDR3 consists of 14 residues. The V gene's germline CDR1 is GTSNPN and CDR2 SVGIG (reference sequence). The V end lost 4 bases, the J end lost 0 bases, and 10 bases lay between the germline ends. DNA of the CDR3: TGTGCCTGGACAAGGGAGATCTCTGGAAACACCATATATTTT. It encodes CAWTREISGNTIYF. The variable domain in full, with the rest retrieved from reference TRBV30 and TRBJ1-3, is SQTIHQWPATLVQPVGSPLSLECTVEGTSNPNLYWYRQAAGRGLQLLFYSVGIGQISSEVPQNLSASRPQDRQFILSSKKLLLSDSGFYLCAWTREISGNTIYFGEGSWLTVV.

Regarding this clone: A much larger clonotype is one base distant, so this may be a read error. For the CDR3, the DNA is TGTGCCAGCAGCTACGGGAGCTCCTACAATGAGCAGTTCTTC. As protein: CASSYGSSYNEQFF. The chain couples TRBV2 to TRBJ2-1, with D maybe TRBD2 (6 bases). The CDR3 spans 14 residues. Trimming took off 6 bases at V and 0 bases at J, with 9 bases between the two ends. Germline CDR1 is SNHLY and CDR2 is FYNNEI.

The gene calls are TRBV7-3 and TRBJ2-3; TRBD2 matches 9 bases. V trimming: 2 bases; J trimming: 6 bases; junction bases outside the gene matches: 9. The germline V gene has CDR1 SGHTA and CDR2 FQGTGA. The length of the CDR3 is 16 residues. As DNA, the CDR3 is TGTGCCAGCAGCTTAGCTAGCGGGAACGGAGTTGATACGCAGTATTTT. Translating gives CASSLASGNGVDTQYF.

This rearrangement joins TRBV3-1 (or the pseudogene TRBV3-2) to TRBJ2-2; the D is unclear. The CDR3 has 15 residues. The germline V gene has CDR1 LGHDT and CDR2 YNNKEL (reference sequence). Trimming cost V 1 base and J 5 bases, with 11 bases left between them. The CDR3 bases are TGTGCCAGCAGCCAAGGTAGAGTAGAGACCGGGGAGCTGTTTTTT. As protein: CASSQGRVETGELFF.

The rearrangement joins TRBV6-4 to TRBJ2-1; tentatively, D is TRBD2 (5 bases). Trimming stripped 2 bases from V and 5 bases from J, with 10 bases between. The CDR3 is made up of 14 amino acids. Per germline, CDR1 MRHNA and CDR2 SNTAGT. CDR3: CASSDLGGNNEQFF. CDR3 coding DNA: TGTGCCAGCAGTGACCTTGGAGGAAACAATGAGCAGTTCTTC.

The gene calls are TRBV5-1 and TRBJ2-3; TRBD1 agrees at 8 bases. Germline values: CDR1 SGHRS, CDR2 YFSETQ. The CDR3 runs to 15 residues. Losses at the gene ends were 4 bases for V and 2 bases for J; bases not matched to a gene: 6. The CDR3, as DNA: TGCGCCAGCAGCATATGGACAGGGTCCACAGATACGCAGTATTTT. Protein: CASSIWTGSTDTQYF.